This TCR beta chain was captured by sequencing in a study of blood T cell repertoires in COVID-19. Study-wide background: Acute and convalescent COVID-19 samples came from the United States, Italy and Spain.

Per the original data handling: Counts of nucleated cells, estimated from reference gene primer amplification, were obtained. This table comes from immunoSEQ multiplex PCR, and its TCRdb copy is limited to in-frame clones, with some not included. V, J and clone size are those of that table, while D and trimming were read from the DNA. The table shows some 220,000 clones, with around 80% occurring only once. V was trimmed by 3 bases and J by 1 base, leaving 7 bases between them. This CDR3 has 13 amino acids. CDR1 SGDLS and CDR2 YYNGEE come from the germline V gene. The J gene is TRBJ1-1, the V gene TRBV9; D gene ambiguous. Sequences were obtained from peripheral blood. The source of this sequence is a woman aged 70 to 79 with acute or convalescent COVID-19. CDR3 sequence: CASSARQNTEAFF. The CDR3 coding sequence is TGTGCCAGCAGCGCTCGACAGAACACTGAAGCTTTCTTT.